The 23 T cell receptor beta chains below all came from one sample that was sequenced in a study of T cell responses to AZD1222 COVID-19 vaccine. The method was immunoSEQ multiplex PCR; TCRdb's version includes in-frame clones alone and lacks a portion of them. Altogether some 130,000 clones are present, 70% to 90% being singletons, with the ten largest covering 1.9%. The sample consisted of peripheral blood, taken on day 0 of AZD1222 vaccination. Receptor source: an adult in good health.

J is TRBJ1-2 and V is TRBV12-3 or TRBV12-4, with D possibly TRBD1 on 6 matching bases. The CDR3 extends over 13 amino acids. V was trimmed by 3 bases and J by 8 bases, leaving 13 bases between them. CDR3 amino acids: CASSLGAGVGYTF. The CDR3 DNA is TGTGCCAGCAGTTTGGGAGCAGGGGTCGGCTACACCTTC.

V is TRBV3-1 (or the pseudogene TRBV3-2) and J is TRBJ2-3; no clear D. Germline loops: CDR1 LGHDT, CDR2 YNNKEL (reference sequence). The CDR3 consists of 12 residues. The V end was cut by 2 bases, the J end by 12 bases, with 12 bases between. The chain's CDR3 is CASSQSYPPQYF. The CDR3 DNA reads as TGTGCCAGCAGCCAATCTTATCCACCCCAGTATTTT.

This sequence joins TRBV7-3 and TRBJ1-3; TRBD1 might be the D (6 bases). Germline assignment: CDR1 SGHTA and CDR2 FQGTGA. The CDR3 is 15 residues long. The germline V and J ends were trimmed by 5 bases and 2 bases, with 13 bases remaining between them. CDR3 bases: TGTGCCAGCAGCCAAGGGTCAGGGGCTGGAAACACCATATATTTT. Protein product: CASSQGSGAGNTIYF. Full variable domain (missing parts from reference TRBV7-3 and TRBJ1-3): GAGVSQTPSNKVTEKGKYVELRCDPISGHTALYWYRQSLGQGPEFLIYFQGTGAADDSGLPNDRFFAVRPEGSVSTLKIQRTERGDSAVYLCASSQGSGAGNTIYFGEGSWLTVV.

This clone was observed once. The chain carries TRBV9 and TRBJ1-5; D is unclear. Trimming pared 4 bases from V and 4 bases from J, leaving 18 bases between. CDR1 is SGDLS and CDR2 is YYNGEE in the germline V gene. This CDR3 is 16 amino acids long. The CDR3 DNA sequence: TGTGCCAGCAGCTCAAATCCCTCTTCGGGAAATCAGCCCCAGCATTTT. Translated, it gives CASSSNPSSGNQPQHF.

The gene calls are TRBV4-1 and TRBJ1-2, with D possibly matching TRBD1 (5 bases). The V end lost 4 bases, the J end lost 2 bases, and 17 bases lay between the germline ends. CDR1 is MGHRA, CDR2 YSYEKL, per germline. CDR3 length: 16 amino acids. This CDR3 is CASSRSSGLRNYGYTF. DNA for the CDR3: TGCGCCAGCAGCCGCTCTTCGGGACTTCGAAACTATGGCTACACCTTC.

This clone appeared once. The chain combines TRBV6-4 with TRBJ2-3, with 7 bases that match TRBD1. The CDR3 spans 14 residues. In germline, CDR1 is MRHNA, CDR2 SNTAGT. The ends lost 7 bases at V and 0 bases at J; junction bases unmatched: 4. CDR3 coding DNA: TGTGCCAGCAAACGACAGGGAAGCACAGATACGCAGTATTTT. Residues: CASKRQGSTDTQYF.

This sequence joins TRBV5-4 and TRBJ1-1; D gene ambiguous. Germline V gene lookup returns CDR1 SGHNT and CDR2 YYREEE (reference sequence). Trimming left V 3 bases short and J 0 bases short, with 12 bases between. The CDR3 sequence is 15 residues long. CDR3 nucleotide sequence: TGTGCCAGCAGCTACGACCCGGGAATGAACACTGAAGCTTTCTTT. This gives the protein CASSYDPGMNTEAFF.

The chain is built from TRBV10-3 and TRBJ1-2; 7 bases line up with TRBD1. V lost 6 bases to trimming and J lost 2 bases; unmatched junction nucleotides: 6. Germline V gives CDR1 ENHRY, CDR2 SYGVKD. The CDR3 spans 14 residues. In DNA form, the CDR3 reads TGTGCCATCAGCCAACAAGGGGGCAACTATGGCTACACCTTC. It codes for CAISQQGGNYGYTF.

The chain links TRBV29-1 to TRBJ1-2, with 9 bases identical to TRBD1. There are 12 residues in the CDR3. After removal of 7 bases from V and 3 bases from J, the junction contained 3 bases not matched to a gene. The V gene's germline CDR1 is SQVTM and CDR2 ANQGSEA. CDR3 residues: CSARDRDYGYTF. The DNA of the CDR3 is TGCAGCGCTAGGGACAGGGACTATGGCTACACCTTC. Supplemented by reference TRBV29-1 and TRBJ1-2, the full variable domain reads SAVISQKPSRDICQRGTSLTIQCQVDSQVTMMFWYRQQPGQSLTLIATANQGSEATYESGFVIDKFPISRPNLTFSTLTVSNMSPEDSSIYLCSARDRDYGYTFGSGTRLTVV.

This chain links TRBV4-1 with TRBJ1-1, with D perhaps TRBD1 (5 bases). The CDR3 runs to 15 residues. Germline values: CDR1 MGHRA, CDR2 YSYEKL. V lost 4 bases and J lost 0, with 12 bases in between. The chain's CDR3 is CASSLRDSMNTEAFF. CDR3 bases: TGCGCCAGCAGCCTCAGGGACTCTATGAACACTGAAGCTTTCTTT.

This chain joins TRBV19 and TRBJ2-1; 9 positions match TRBD2. The CDR3 covers 15 residues. Germline V gene lookup returns CDR1 LNHDA and CDR2 SQIVND (reference sequence). V was pared by 7 bases and J by 8 bases, with 12 bases of the junction left unmatched. Here the CDR3 DNA reads TGTGCCAGTAACGCAGCGGGAGGCCACGTCGATGAGCAGTTCTTC. Encoded protein: CASNAAGGHVDEQFF.

J is TRBJ2-3 and V is TRBV3-1 (or the pseudogene TRBV3-2), with D possibly being TRBD2 (6 bases). V was pared by 5 bases and J by 3 bases, with 15 bases between. In germline, CDR1 is LGHDT, CDR2 YNNKEL (reference sequence). The CDR3 spans 15 residues. For the CDR3, the DNA is TGTGCCAGCAGCACCCTTGGCGGGAAGACAGATACGCAGTATTTT. Encoded protein: CASSTLGGKTDTQYF.

The V call is TRBV6-5, the J call TRBJ1-3; D remains unclear. CDR3 size: 15 residues. Germline CDR1 reads MNHEY; CDR2 reads SVGAGI. Trimming pared 5 bases from V and 0 bases from J, leaving 11 bases between. Written as DNA, the CDR3 is TGTGCCAGCAGTCAACGGAGACTCTCTGGAAACACCATATATTTT. It translates to CASSQRRLSGNTIYF.

This clone was seen a single time. The gene calls are TRBV3-1 (or the pseudogene TRBV3-2) and TRBJ2-1; possible D gene TRBD1, 5 bases. Trimming stripped 4 bases from V and 4 bases from J, with 11 bases between. Germline V gene sequence: CDR1 LGHDT, CDR2 YNNKEL (reference sequence). The CDR3 is 14 amino acids. The CDR3 bases are TGTGCCAGCAGCCCCGAGACAGAATACAATGAGCAGTTCTTC. Its translation: CASSPETEYNEQFF.

The chain links TRBV7-2 to TRBJ1-1; D is possibly TRBD1 (5 bases). V dropped 7 bases and J dropped 4 bases, with 16 bases sitting between them. This CDR3 is 14 amino acids long. CDR1 is SGHTA and CDR2 is FQGNSA in the germline V gene. The CDR3 nucleotides are TGTGCCAGCACCCAGGCACCCGGGGGCACTGAAGCTTTCTTT. This gives the protein CASTQAPGGTEAFF.

The CDR3 region is CASSADARVDTEAFF. The CDR3 DNA reads as TGTGCCAGCAGCGCAGACGCTCGGGTCGACACTGAAGCTTTCTTT. The chain is built from TRBV9 and TRBJ1-1; D is undetermined. Germline V gene sequence: CDR1 SGDLS, CDR2 YYNGEE. V lost 3 bases and J lost 3, with 15 bases in between. The CDR3 covers 15 residues.

V gene TRBV9 combines with J gene TRBJ1-2; D is ambiguous. CDR1 and CDR2 (germline): SGDLS, YYNGEE. CDR3 length: 13 amino acids. V was cut by 3 bases and J by 4 bases, with 10 bases left in between. CDR3 residues: CASSERQLYGYTF. The CDR3 DNA reads TGTGCCAGCAGCGAGAGGCAGCTCTATGGCTACACCTTC.

The V gene is TRBV28, the J gene TRBJ2-2; TRBD1 or TRBD2 may be the D gene (7 bases each). V was shortened by 5 bases and J by 2 bases, with 21 bases between the two germline ends. The CDR3 spans 18 residues. Germline assignment: CDR1 MDHEN and CDR2 SYDVKM. Here the CDR3 DNA reads TGTGCCAGCAGTCCACTGGGAGGGGGCTTGATTAACACCGGGGAGCTGTTTTTT. Its protein is CASSPLGGGLINTGELFF.

This chain links TRBV21-1 with TRBJ2-7. TRBV21-1 is reported as a pseudogene. CDR3 length equals 14 residues. DNA of the CDR3: TGTGCCAGCAACCACGGGACCCAGCACTACGAGCAGTACTTC. Protein product: CASNHGTQHYEQYF.

The J gene is TRBJ1-5, the V gene TRBV30, with unresolved D. Germline lookup yields CDR1 GTSNPN and CDR2 SVGIG (reference sequence). The CDR3 loop spans 14 amino acids. With 0 bases removed from V and 1 base from J, the gap between germline ends came to 7 bases. The CDR3 DNA is TGTGCCTGGAGTGTCGGGTTGAGCAATCAGCCCCAGCATTTT. As protein: CAWSVGLSNQPQHF.

The chain couples TRBV2 to TRBJ1-5; a weak D match, TRBD1 (6 bases). Per germline, CDR1 SNHLY and CDR2 FYNNEI. The CDR3 sequence is 16 residues long. Trimming removed 3 bases at V and 3 bases at J, with 15 bases between. This CDR3 reads CASSDPRGPDNQPQHF. The DNA for the CDR3 is TGTGCCAGCAGTGACCCCAGGGGCCCAGACAATCAGCCCCAGCATTTT. Filled out from reference TRBV2 and TRBJ1-5, the complete variable domain reads EPEVTQTPSHQVTQMGQEVILRCVPISNHLYFYWYRQILGQKVEFLVSFYNNEISEKSEIFDDQFSVERPDGSNFTLKIRSTKLEDSAMYFCASSDPRGPDNQPQHFGDGTRLSIL.

This chain connects TRBV21-1 to TRBJ2-7; the table's D gene call, TRBD2, was not cross checked with the DNA. TRBV21-1 is given as a pseudogene. The CDR3 sequence is 18 residues long. The CDR3 DNA sequence: TGTGCCAGCAGCAAAGAGCGGAGAAGACTAGCGGAATCCTACGAGCAGTACTTC. The encoded protein is CASSKERRRLAESYEQYF.

This chain links TRBV28 with TRBJ2-7; no definite D call. This CDR3 has 14 amino acids. The V gene's germline CDR1 is MDHEN and CDR2 SYDVKM. V was trimmed by 7 bases and J by 1 base, leaving 14 bases between them. In DNA, the CDR3 is TGTGCCAGCAACGACCAGGTAGGGTCCTACGAGCAGTACTTC. Its protein product is CASNDQVGSYEQYF.